This passage covers 3 T cell receptor beta chains from one sample sequenced in a study of blood T cell repertoires in COVID-19. Sequencing used immunoSEQ multiplex PCR; TCRdb keeps in-frame clones, though not all of them. In the table there are about 150,000 clones, over 65% of which are singletons. Material for sequencing was PBMCs or T cells enriched from blood (not recorded which). These receptors were obtained from a woman aged 45-65 years who had recovered from COVID-19.

This clone was recorded at least ten times. The chain combines TRBV28 with TRBJ1-6; 7 bases map to TRBD1. The CDR3 covers 18 residues. V trimming: 5 bases; J trimming: 8 bases; junction bases outside the gene matches: 18. In germline, CDR1 is MDHEN, CDR2 SYDVKM. Here the CDR3 DNA reads TGTGCCAGCAGTCCTCTAGGCGAGACAGGGAGGTGGGATTCACCCCTCCACTTT. Its protein product is CASSPLGETGRWDSPLHF. The whole variable domain, filled in from reference TRBV28 and TRBJ1-6, reads DVKVTQSSRYLVKRTGEKVFLECVQDMDHENMFWYRQDPGLGLRLIYFSYDVKMKEKGDIPEGYSVSREKKERFSLILESASTNQTSMYLCASSPLGETGRWDSPLHFGNGTRLTVT.

The chain combines TRBV18 with TRBJ2-1; tentative D call: TRBD1 (5 bases). From germline, CDR1 is KGHSH and CDR2 LQKENI. V was pared by 3 bases and J by 6 bases, with 12 bases between. The CDR3 runs 14 residues. In DNA form, the CDR3 reads TGTGCCAGCTCACCGCGTGGGGCCTCCAATGAGCAGTTCTTC. Translated, it gives CASSPRGASNEQFF.

This clone occurred a few times. The rearrangement links TRBV4-1 to TRBJ2-3; 9 nucleotides line up with TRBD2. The CDR3 runs to 14 residues. Trimming cost V 5 bases and J 8 bases; bases outside gene matches: 8. Germline CDR1 reads MGHRA; CDR2 reads YSYEKL. The DNA for the CDR3 is TGCGCCAGCAGCGGTGCGGGGGGGCAAGGTACGCAGTATTTT. Protein sequence: CASSGAGGQGTQYF.